The 26 T cell receptor beta chains presented below share a single source sample, sequenced in a study of shared clonotypes between healthy human individuals. Clones were sequenced by immunoSEQ multiplex PCR, and TCRdb holds only the in-frame ones, with some missing. The repertoire holds approximately 980,000 clones, with over 75% as singletons. The sequenced sample was memory CD4+ T cells sorted from blood. Subset noted: CD45RA-negative fraction. Receptors were obtained from a man between 18 and 29 years old in good health.

Concerning this clone itself: The same CDR3 arises from other DNA sequences in this sample as well. The chain uses TRBV10-3 and TRBJ1-5, with D possibly matching TRBD1 (5 bases). Trimming took off 2 bases at V and 4 bases at J, with 9 bases between the two ends. CDR1 is ENHRY and CDR2 is SYGVKD in the germline V gene. This CDR3 has 14 amino acids. CDR3 protein: CAISEGWGNQPQHF. The CDR3, as DNA: TGTGCCATCAGTGAGGGGTGGGGGAATCAGCCCCAGCATTTT.

This chain connects TRBV11-2 to TRBJ2-1, with unresolved D. This CDR3 has 15 residues. V lost 5 bases and J 0 bases, leaving 11 bases between the germline ends. In germline, CDR1 is SGHAT, CDR2 FQNNGV. DNA for the CDR3: TGTGCCAGCAGCCTCGACTGGCTCTCCTACAATGAGCAGTTCTTC. This codes for CASSLDWLSYNEQFF.

The V gene is TRBV30, the J gene TRBJ1-2, with a weak D call TRBD1 (6 bases). V gave up 4 bases and J gave up 2 bases, with 17 bases separating them. CDR1 GTSNPN and CDR2 SVGIG come from the germline V gene (reference sequence). The length of the CDR3 is 15 residues. CDR3 loop: CAWNLPQGSNYGYTF. CDR3 DNA: TGTGCCTGGAACCTTCCACAGGGTTCAAACTATGGCTACACCTTC.

The chain uses TRBV5-1 and TRBJ2-2; no definite D call. The length of the CDR3 is 20 residues. Germline V gene sequence: CDR1 SGHRS, CDR2 YFSETQ. Trimming took 1 base from V and 0 from J, leaving 22 bases between them. The CDR3 reads CASSLLTTSGGGTNTGELFF. The CDR3 DNA sequence: TGCGCCAGCAGCTTGCTGACAACCTCTGGCGGTGGGACGAACACCGGGGAGCTGTTTTTT.

CDR3 bases: TGTGCCAGCAGCAACCGGGCGAGAGGGGAGACCCAGTACTTC. Protein sequence: CASSNRARGETQYF. The chain employs TRBV27 and TRBJ2-5, with D maybe TRBD2 (5 bases). Germline V gives CDR1 MNHEY, CDR2 SMNVEV (reference sequence). Between the trimmed V and J ends, which lost 6 bases and 5 bases, there was a span of 16 bases. This CDR3 comprises 14 residues.

This clone has a handful of counts. CDR3 DNA sequence: TGTGCCAGCAGTTTAAGGGGGACGACCGCTTCTGGAAACACCATATATTTT. Protein sequence: CASSLRGTTASGNTIYF. The rearrangement links TRBV28 to TRBJ1-3; D is possibly TRBD1 (6 bases). Trimming took 2 bases from V and 1 from J, leaving 15 bases between them. Germline V gives CDR1 MDHEN, CDR2 SYDVKM. The CDR3 spans 17 residues.

This chain links TRBV20-1 with TRBJ1-2; D possibly corresponds to TRBD1 (6 bases). This CDR3 comprises 10 residues. The germline gives CDR1 DFQATT, CDR2 SNEGSKA (reference sequence). CDR3 protein: CSPRGSGYTF. CDR3 in DNA: TGCAGCCCCAGGGGATCTGGCTACACCTTC.

CDR3 region: CASVTGSGANVLTF. The CDR3 region has the DNA TGTGCCAGCGTTACGGGGTCTGGGGCCAACGTCCTGACTTTC. The chain couples TRBV2 to TRBJ2-6; D possibly corresponds to TRBD2 (5 bases). The CDR3 runs 14 residues. V lost 8 bases to trimming and J lost 1 base, with 9 bases between them. The germline CDR1 and CDR2 sequences are SNHLY and FYNNEI. The full variable domain, in which reference TRBV2 and TRBJ2-6 provide the parts outside the CDR3, is EPEVTQTPSHQVTQMGQEVILRCVPISNHLYFYWYRQILGQKVEFLVSFYNNEISEKSEIFDDQFSVERPDGSNFTLKIRSTKLEDSAMYFCASVTGSGANVLTFGAGSRLTVL.

The gene calls are TRBV10-2 and TRBJ2-6; D might be TRBD1 or TRBD2, each matching 7 bases. Deletions cut 4 bases from V and 4 bases from J, with 17 bases between. The germline CDR1 and CDR2 sequences are WSHSY and SAAADI. CDR3 length: 17 amino acids. The DNA for the CDR3 is TGCGCCAGCAGTGCCCAGGGGGGGATCTCCGGGGCCAACGTCCTGACTTTC. Amino acids: CASSAQGGISGANVLTF.

This chain joins TRBV2 and TRBJ2-7, with D tentatively TRBD2 (6 bases). CDR3 length: 14 residues. V lost 9 bases to trimming and J lost 1 base, with 16 bases between them. The V gene's germline CDR1 is SNHLY and CDR2 FYNNEI. The CDR3: CASMYGGTSYEQYF. The CDR3 DNA sequence: TGTGCCAGTATGTACGGGGGTACATCCTACGAGCAGTACTTC.

This clone was picked up many times. The chain carries TRBV30 and TRBJ2-4; the D call may be TRBD1 or TRBD2 (5 bases each). The germline CDR1 and CDR2 sequences are GTSNPN and SVGIG (reference sequence). With 3 bases removed from V and 0 bases from J, the gap between germline ends came to 15 bases. The CDR3 consists of 16 residues. CDR3 sequence: CAWSEGTSIAKNIQYF. For the CDR3, the DNA is TGTGCCTGGAGCGAGGGGACCTCGATAGCCAAAAACATTCAGTACTTC.

This clone was picked up a small number of times. J is TRBJ2-3 and V is TRBV6-5; D is unclear. The germline CDR1 and CDR2 sequences are MNHEY and SVGAGI. V was shortened by 7 bases and J by 3 bases, with 14 bases between the two germline ends. This CDR3 has 14 amino acids. In nucleotides, the CDR3 is TGTGCCAGCACAAAGGCCCTAAGGACAGATACGCAGTATTTT. It is translated as CASTKALRTDTQYF.

V usage is TRBV10-3 and J usage is TRBJ2-7, with D uncertain. The CDR3 runs to 13 residues. Looked up from germline, CDR1 is ENHRY and CDR2 is SYGVKD. V was clipped by 5 bases and J by 6 bases, with 14 bases between them. The DNA for the CDR3 is TGTGCCATCAGTTATTCGGCGGAAAGCGAGCAGTACTTC. It codes for CAISYSAESEQYF.

The chain recombines TRBV5-1 with TRBJ1-4; D is ambiguous. Germline-derived CDR1 and CDR2 are SGHRS and YFSETQ. The CDR3 length is 14 residues. Trimming removed 5 bases from V and 7 bases from J, with 15 bases in between. The CDR3 protein is CASSTAASGEKLFF. CDR3 DNA sequence: TGCGCCAGCAGTACAGCCGCTTCGGGTGAAAAACTGTTTTTT.

This chain links TRBV5-4 with TRBJ2-7, with 7 bases fitting TRBD2. Germline CDR1 reads SGHNT; CDR2 reads YYREEE (reference sequence). Losses at the gene ends were 4 bases for V and 2 bases for J; bases not matched to a gene: 12. The CDR3 contains 16 residues. For the CDR3, the DNA is TGTGCCAGCAGCCCGGAATTGAGCGGGGCAACCTACGAGCAGTACTTC. It specifies CASSPELSGATYEQYF.

V is TRBV5-1 and J is TRBJ2-7; 7 bases are a match to TRBD1. After removal of 0 bases from V and 3 bases from J, the junction contained 9 bases not matched to a gene. The V gene's germline CDR1 is SGHRS and CDR2 YFSETQ. The CDR3 sequence is 16 residues long. The CDR3 DNA is TGCGCCAGCAGCTTGGAACCCGGGACAGCCAACTACGAGCAGTACTTC. Translated, it gives CASSLEPGTANYEQYF.

The chain recombines TRBV6-1 with TRBJ2-7; D may be TRBD1 (6 bases). Trimming stripped 6 bases from V and 1 base from J, with 16 bases between. The CDR3 length is 15 residues. Germline CDR1 and CDR2: MNHNS and SASEGT. In DNA, the CDR3 is TGTGCCAGCAGCGACAGGCAGATGGGGTCCTACGAGCAGTACTTC. Protein product: CASSDRQMGSYEQYF.

V usage is TRBV25-1 and J usage is TRBJ1-1; 8 bases map to TRBD1. The CDR3 sequence is 15 residues long. J gave up 1 base and V 6 bases, and 7 bases lay outside the gene matches. The germline V gene encodes CDR1 MGHDK and CDR2 SYGVNS. CDR3 in DNA: TGTGCCAGCAGAGGGAACAGGGGGGGGAACACTGAAGCTTTCTTT. The encoded protein is CASRGNRGGNTEAFF.

This clone was seen once. The CDR3 region has the DNA TGTGCCAGCAGTTTAGGCGGGGGGCGGTCAGATACGCAGTATTTT. Translation: CASSLGGGRSDTQYF. This chain uses TRBV28 with TRBJ2-3; the match to TRBD2 covers 8 bases. The V segment lost 2 bases and the J segment 4 bases; nucleotides outside the gene matches: 5. CDR1 is MDHEN and CDR2 is SYDVKM in the germline V gene. The CDR3 has 15 residues.

The rearrangement links TRBV5-1 to TRBJ2-6; 7 nucleotides line up with TRBD1. J lost 0 bases, V lost 4 bases, and 4 bases had no gene match. In germline, CDR1 is SGHRS, CDR2 YFSETQ. The CDR3 has 16 residues. Written as DNA, the CDR3 is TGCGCCAGCAGCCCCGACAGGGCCTCTGGGGCCAACGTCCTGACTTTC. Its translation: CASSPDRASGANVLTF.

This clone was seen only a few times. The V call is TRBV5-4, the J call TRBJ2-1; 8 positions match TRBD2. Per the germline V gene, CDR1 is SGHNT and CDR2 is YYREEE (reference sequence). This CDR3 spans 15 amino acids. J was trimmed by 6 bases and V by 6 bases; bases with no gene match: 11. For the CDR3, the DNA is TGTGCCAGCACCAGGTGGGACGGGAGGGCCAATGAGCAGTTCTTC. Amino acids: CASTRWDGRANEQFF.

The chain is built from TRBV6-4 and TRBJ1-6, with no clear D. The CDR3 is 13 residues long. The V gene lost 7 bases and the J gene lost 10 bases, with 14 bases spanning the gap. Germline V lookup: CDR1 MRHNA, CDR2 SNTAGT. DNA of the CDR3: TGTGCCAGCAAGCAGTCGCTCGGATCACCCCTCCACTTT. Amino acid sequence: CASKQSLGSPLHF.

This sequence joins TRBV9 and TRBJ2-3; TRBD2 aligns across 12 bases. The germline CDR1 and CDR2 sequences are SGDLS and YYNGEE. This CDR3 contains 18 residues. Trimming at V came to 0 bases and at J to 0 bases, leaving 5 bases not matched to a gene. The CDR3 DNA sequence: TGTGCCAGCAGCGTAGGGGCGACTAGCGGGGGAAGCACAGATACGCAGTATTTT. It is translated as CASSVGATSGGSTDTQYF. The variable domain in full, with the rest retrieved from reference TRBV9 and TRBJ2-3, is DSGVTQTPKHLITATGQRVTLRCSPRSGDLSVYWYQQSLDQGLQFLIQYYNGEERAKGNILERFSAQQFPDLHSELNLSSLELGDSALYFCASSVGATSGGSTDTQYFGPGTRLTVL.

The rearrangement uses TRBV5-1 and TRBJ1-4, with TRBD1 identical over 11 bases. The CDR3 has 16 amino acids. The germline V gene has CDR1 SGHRS and CDR2 YFSETQ. Unmatched junction bases numbered 6, after V lost 0 bases and J lost 8 bases. CDR3 protein: CASSLGSRDRGEKLFF. Here the CDR3 DNA reads TGCGCCAGCAGCTTGGGCTCGCGGGACAGGGGGGAAAAACTGTTTTTT.

This clone was seen only a few times. Other DNA sequences in this specimen translate into the identical CDR3. The rearrangement uses TRBV7-2 and TRBJ1-5; weak D call: TRBD1 (5 bases). V was shortened by 4 bases and J by 2 bases, with 9 bases between the two germline ends. The CDR3 runs to 14 residues. CDR1 is SGHTA and CDR2 is FQGNSA in the germline V gene. The CDR3 nucleotides read TGTGCCAGCAGCTCAGACAGTGGCAATCAGCCCCAGCATTTT. It codes for CASSSDSGNQPQHF.

The chain combines TRBV29-1 with TRBJ1-5, with a weak D call TRBD1 (5 bases). The germline V gene encodes CDR1 SQVTM and CDR2 ANQGSEA. This CDR3 spans 14 amino acids. V dropped 6 bases and J dropped 6 bases, with 18 bases sitting between them. The CDR3 coding sequence is TGCAGCGTGGGGGGGACGGATTCAGGTCAGCCCCAGCATTTT. Its protein product is CSVGGTDSGQPQHF.